The 29 T cell receptor beta chains below come from one sample, sequenced in a study of blood T cell repertoires in COVID-19. TCRdb keeps only in-frame clones here, not all; method: immunoSEQ multiplex PCR. In the table there are around 200,000 clones, approximately 85% of which are singletons. The sequenced sample was PBMCs or T cells enriched from blood (not recorded which). These receptors were collected from a man aged 35 to 55 who had recovered from COVID-19.

The chain combines TRBV19 with TRBJ2-1; TRBD2 agrees at 12 bases. The junction had 1 base not matched to a gene; V was cut back by 3 bases and J by 4 bases. The V gene's germline CDR1 is LNHDA and CDR2 SQIVND (reference sequence). The CDR3 consists of 15 residues. The CDR3 loop is CASSIGLAGYNEQFF. Written as DNA, the CDR3 is TGTGCCAGTAGTATCGGACTAGCGGGGTACAATGAGCAGTTCTTC.

This clone was counted a few times. The J gene is TRBJ2-3, the V gene TRBV5-4; the match to TRBD2 covers 16 bases. The germline V gene has CDR1 SGHNT and CDR2 YYREEE (reference sequence). Unmatched junction bases numbered 5, after V lost 4 bases and J lost 6 bases. The length of the CDR3 is 16 residues. CDR3 amino acids: CASSLGLAGGADTQYF. The CDR3 nucleotides are TGTGCCAGCAGCCTGGGACTAGCGGGAGGGGCGGATACGCAGTATTTT.

This clone was seen just once. V is TRBV11-2 and J is TRBJ2-2; the match to TRBD2 covers 10 bases. Looked up from germline, CDR1 is SGHAT and CDR2 is FQNNGV. The V and J ends lost 3 bases and 1 base, in that order; junction bases with no gene match: 5. The CDR3 length is 17 residues. CDR3 in amino acids: CASSFRQREGNTGELFF. CDR3 coding DNA: TGTGCCAGCAGCTTCAGACAGCGGGAGGGGAACACCGGGGAGCTGTTTTTT.

The rearrangement joins TRBV30 to TRBJ2-7; the D gene is possibly TRBD2 (6 bases). Germline V gene lookup returns CDR1 GTSNPN and CDR2 SVGIG (reference sequence). The V end lost 3 bases, the J end lost 1 base, and 16 bases lay between the germline ends. This CDR3 is 15 amino acids long. CDR3 loop: CAWSPGRDSSYEQYF. The CDR3, as DNA: TGTGCCTGGAGCCCCGGCCGGGACTCTTCCTACGAGCAGTACTTC. Combining the CDR3 with reference TRBV30 and TRBJ2-7 gives the whole variable domain SQTIHQWPATLVQPVGSPLSLECTVEGTSNPNLYWYRQAAGRGLQLLFYSVGIGQISSEVPQNLSASRPQDRQFILSSKKLLLSDSGFYLCAWSPGRDSSYEQYFGPGTRLTVT.

The V call is TRBV19, the J call TRBJ1-5; D possibly corresponds to TRBD1 (6 bases). V dropped 5 bases and J dropped 6 bases, with 17 bases sitting between them. The CDR3 has 15 residues. Germline CDR1 and CDR2: LNHDA and SQIVND (reference sequence). The CDR3 loop is CASSGTGISGQPQHF. CDR3 DNA sequence: TGTGCCAGTAGTGGTACAGGGATTTCTGGTCAGCCCCAGCATTTT.

The chain couples TRBV7-9 to TRBJ1-2; no reliable D call. V was shortened by 1 base and J by 6 bases, with 18 bases between the two germline ends. In germline, CDR1 is SEHNR, CDR2 FQNEAQ (reference sequence). The CDR3 is 16 amino acids. The CDR3, as DNA: TGTGCCAGCAGCTTAGGATTTGAGGCGCACGGGAATGGCTACACCTTC. As protein: CASSLGFEAHGNGYTF.

The J gene is TRBJ1-6, the V gene TRBV30; possibly TRBD1 for D (5 bases). Per the germline V gene, CDR1 is GTSNPN and CDR2 is SVGIG (reference sequence). With 0 bases removed from V and 7 bases from J, the gap between germline ends came to 10 bases. CDR3 length equals 14 residues. In DNA form, the CDR3 reads TGTGCCTGGAGTGTCGGCAGGGTAAATTCACCCCTCCACTTT. It translates to CAWSVGRVNSPLHF. Looking up the rest from reference TRBV30 and TRBJ1-6 gives the full variable domain: SQTIHQWPATLVQPVGSPLSLECTVEGTSNPNLYWYRQAAGRGLQLLFYSVGIGQISSEVPQNLSASRPQDRQFILSSKKLLLSDSGFYLCAWSVGRVNSPLHFGNGTRLTVT.

CDR3 amino acids: CATYPSGLYQETQYF. CDR3 bases: TGTGCCACCTACCCCAGCGGATTGTACCAAGAGACCCAGTACTTC. The chain uses TRBV28 and TRBJ2-5; perhaps TRBD2 as D (5 bases). V was clipped by 10 bases and J by 0 bases, with 18 bases between them. CDR1 and CDR2 from the germline V gene are MDHEN and SYDVKM. The CDR3 sequence is 15 residues long.

The chain has TRBV5-1 and TRBJ2-7; D remains ambiguous. CDR3 length: 14 residues. Germline V gene lookup returns CDR1 SGHRS and CDR2 YFSETQ. Trimming took 2 bases from V and 2 from J, leaving 11 bases between them. DNA of the CDR3: TGCGCCAGCAGCTTCGAATCGATAGCCTACGAGCAGTACTTC. Translation gives CASSFESIAYEQYF.

V gene TRBV29-1 combines with J gene TRBJ2-7; 12 nucleotides match TRBD1. Germline CDR1 SQVTM, CDR2 ANQGSEA. The CDR3 spans 13 residues. V gave up 6 bases and J gave up 9 bases; unmatched junction bases: 9. The CDR3 loop reads CSVAGTGGAMQYF. Here the CDR3 DNA reads TGCAGCGTAGCCGGGACAGGGGGCGCGATGCAGTACTTC.

The chain has TRBV5-1 and TRBJ2-3, with 7 bases identical to TRBD1. The CDR3 has 14 residues. The germline CDR1 and CDR2 sequences are SGHRS and YFSETQ. V shed 2 bases and J 2 bases; nucleotides not matched to a gene: 2. For the CDR3, the DNA is TGCGCCAGCAGCTTCGGACAGGACACAGATACGCAGTATTTT. Translation gives CASSFGQDTDTQYF.

The gene calls are TRBV30 and TRBJ2-1; 9 positions agree with TRBD2. CDR1 GTSNPN and CDR2 SVGIG come from the germline V gene (reference sequence). The CDR3 extends over 14 amino acids. J lost 6 bases, V lost 4 bases, and 7 bases had no gene match. CDR3 DNA: TGTGCCTGGACCTCGGGACTAGCTCCCAATGAGCAGTTCTTC. It codes for CAWTSGLAPNEQFF.

The chain combines TRBV7-9 with TRBJ1-4; TRBD1 might be the D (5 bases). CDR1 is SEHNR and CDR2 is FQNEAQ in the germline V gene (reference sequence). The CDR3 is 12 residues long. The V end lost 5 bases, the J end lost 11 bases, and 12 bases lay between the germline ends. CDR3 residues: CASSDDRGKLFF. The CDR3, as DNA: TGTGCCAGCAGCGACGACCGGGGGAAACTGTTTTTT.

V and J are TRBV18 and TRBJ2-1, with 7 positions matching TRBD2. V lost 5 bases, J lost 4 bases, and 11 bases stayed unmatched. This CDR3 has 16 residues. Germline CDR1 KGHSH, CDR2 LQKENI. Here the CDR3 DNA reads TGTGCCAGCTCAGGTCGAGGCGGACTAGGGTACAATGAGCAGTTCTTC. The encoded protein is CASSGRGGLGYNEQFF.

This chain uses TRBV2 with TRBJ2-3; no definite D call. CDR1 is SNHLY and CDR2 is FYNNEI in the germline V gene. The CDR3 length is 11 residues. V lost 7 bases and J 2 bases, leaving 4 bases between the germline ends. The CDR3 region is CASTFTDTQYF. The CDR3 DNA is TGTGCCAGCACCTTCACAGATACGCAGTATTTT.

As DNA, the CDR3 is TGTGCCAGCAGCGTAGAAGGTCAGGGACAGGGACTTGCTGGCTACACCTTC. This gives the protein CASSVEGQGQGLAGYTF. The gene calls are TRBV9 and TRBJ1-2, with 9 nucleotides matching TRBD1. CDR3 length: 17 residues. With 0 bases clipped from V and 7 bases from J, the junction kept 13 bases outside the gene matches. Per the germline V gene, CDR1 is SGDLS and CDR2 is YYNGEE.

This clone came up once. The rearrangement links TRBV5-4 to TRBJ2-3; TRBD1 matches at 12 bases. The CDR3 has 16 residues. Germline V gives CDR1 SGHNT, CDR2 YYREEE (reference sequence). Unmatched junction bases numbered 5, after V lost 3 bases and J lost 3 bases. The CDR3 coding sequence is TGTGCCAGCAGCTCCGGGACAGGGGGCAAAACAGATACGCAGTATTTT. This sequence encodes CASSSGTGGKTDTQYF.

This clone was observed once. The gene calls are TRBV10-2 and TRBJ2-1; 13 bases are shared with TRBD2. CDR1 is WSHSY, CDR2 SAAADI, per germline. The CDR3 loop spans 16 amino acids. The V segment lost 4 bases and the J segment 9 bases; nucleotides outside the gene matches: 9. The CDR3 nucleotides read TGCGCCAGCAGTGGTTTGGGACTAGCGGGATATGTTGAGCAGTTCTTC. Protein sequence: CASSGLGLAGYVEQFF.

This rearrangement joins TRBV5-1 to TRBJ2-2, with D possibly matching TRBD1 (5 bases). Trimming shortened V by 1 base and J by 7 bases, and 11 bases separated the two germline ends. CDR1 is SGHRS and CDR2 is YFSETQ in the germline V gene. The CDR3 totals 14 residues. CDR3 in DNA: TGCGCCAGCAGCTTGAGGCCCCAGGGCGGGGAGCTGTTTTTT. Translated: CASSLRPQGGELFF.

The chain is built from TRBV9 and TRBJ1-1, with TRBD1 identical over 7 bases. The CDR3 covers 16 residues. Trimming at V came to 0 bases and at J to 2 bases, leaving 7 bases not matched to a gene. Germline V gene sequence: CDR1 SGDLS, CDR2 YYNGEE. CDR3 sequence: CASSVGDLGGNTEAFF. The CDR3 bases are TGTGCCAGCAGCGTAGGGGACTTAGGGGGCAACACTGAAGCTTTCTTT.

The CDR3 is CASTGEGPGNTIYF. The CDR3 nucleotides read TGTGCCAGTACAGGGGAAGGCCCTGGAAACACCATATATTTT. V usage is TRBV11-3 and J usage is TRBJ1-3, with 7 bases aligning to TRBD1. The CDR3 extends over 14 amino acids. After removal of 9 bases from V and 2 bases from J, the junction contained 7 bases not matched to a gene. CDR1 SGHNT and CDR2 YENEEA come from the germline V gene. Variable domain in full (rest from reference TRBV11-3 and TRBJ1-3): EAGVVQSPRYKIIEKKQPVAFWCNPISGHNTLYWYLQNLGQGPELLIRYENEEAVDDSQLPKDRFSAERLKGVDSTLKIQPAELGDSAVYLCASTGEGPGNTIYFGEGSWLTVV.

V and J are TRBV25-1 and TRBJ2-1, with a possible D match to TRBD1 (6 bases). V lost 8 bases and J lost 8, with 10 bases in between. Germline loops: CDR1 MGHDK, CDR2 SYGVNS. CDR3 size: 11 residues. The CDR3 protein is CASAQGDEQFF. The CDR3 region has the DNA TGTGCCAGCGCACAGGGCGATGAGCAGTTCTTC.

The rearrangement joins TRBV30 to TRBJ2-7; perhaps TRBD1 as D (8 bases). Between the trimmed V and J ends, which lost 3 bases and 0 bases, there was a span of 27 bases. Germline CDR1 and CDR2: GTSNPN and SVGIG (reference sequence). The CDR3 is made up of 19 amino acids. CDR3 in amino acids: CAWSRTRGLLTSPSYEQYF. In DNA, the CDR3 is TGTGCCTGGAGCAGAACCAGGGGGCTTTTGACTAGCCCCTCCTACGAGCAGTACTTC.

CDR3 amino acids: CASSGTGNLRSNYGYTF. The CDR3, as DNA: TGCGCCAGCAGCGGGACAGGGAATCTTCGCAGTAACTATGGCTACACCTTC. The chain recombines TRBV5-1 with TRBJ1-2; TRBD1 matches at 9 bases. Trimming at V came to 4 bases and at J to 1 base, leaving 11 bases not matched to a gene. This CDR3 contains 17 residues. Germline-derived CDR1 and CDR2 are SGHRS and YFSETQ.

The chain couples TRBV10-2 to TRBJ2-1; D perhaps matches TRBD2 (6 bases). The CDR3 is made up of 12 amino acids. CDR1 and CDR2 from the germline V gene are WSHSY and SAAADI. Trimming cost V 2 bases and J 9 bases, with 8 bases left between them. In nucleotides, the CDR3 is TGCGCCAGCAGTGAGGGGGGGAGTGAGCAGTTCTTC. It translates to CASSEGGSEQFF.

In DNA form, the CDR3 reads TGTGCCAGCTCACCATTAGTCGGGAGCAGGCTAATGAACACTGAAGCTTTCTTT. It yields the protein CASSPLVGSRLMNTEAFF. The chain has TRBV18 and TRBJ1-1; no reliable D call. Between the trimmed V and J ends, which lost 2 bases and 0 bases, there was a span of 19 bases. Germline V gene lookup returns CDR1 KGHSH and CDR2 LQKENI. The CDR3 covers 18 residues.

The gene calls are TRBV19 and TRBJ2-3, with TRBD1 matching over 7 bases. Germline V gene lookup returns CDR1 LNHDA and CDR2 SQIVND (reference sequence). After removal of 3 bases from V and 5 bases from J, the junction contained 8 bases not matched to a gene. The CDR3 has 15 amino acids. CDR3 region: CASSILTGSLDTQYF. The CDR3 DNA is TGTGCCAGTAGTATCCTGACAGGGAGTTTAGATACGCAGTATTTT. The variable domain in full, completed from reference TRBV19 and TRBJ2-3, reads DGGITQSPKYLFRKEGQNVTLSCEQNLNHDAMYWYRQDPGQGLRLIYYSQIVNDFQKGDIAEGYSVSREKKESFPLTVTSAQKNPTAFYLCASSILTGSLDTQYFGPGTRLTVL.

This clone was seen a single time. The chain uses TRBV6-5 and TRBJ1-2; the match to TRBD1 covers 9 bases. This CDR3 comprises 13 residues. The V and J ends lost 7 bases and 2 bases, in that order; junction bases with no gene match: 2. Germline V CDR1 and CDR2: MNHEY, SVGAGI. The CDR3 here is CASTGQGNYGYTF. CDR3 DNA: TGTGCCAGCACGGGACAGGGCAACTATGGCTACACCTTC.

The genes are TRBV27 and TRBJ2-7; 11 bases are shared with TRBD2. V gave up 5 bases and J gave up 6 bases; unmatched junction bases: 6. The CDR3 consists of 14 residues. The germline CDR1 and CDR2 sequences are MNHEY and SMNVEV (reference sequence). CDR3 amino acids: CASSQLAGVPEQYF. In DNA, the CDR3 is TGTGCCAGCAGTCAACTAGCGGGAGTCCCCGAGCAGTACTTC.